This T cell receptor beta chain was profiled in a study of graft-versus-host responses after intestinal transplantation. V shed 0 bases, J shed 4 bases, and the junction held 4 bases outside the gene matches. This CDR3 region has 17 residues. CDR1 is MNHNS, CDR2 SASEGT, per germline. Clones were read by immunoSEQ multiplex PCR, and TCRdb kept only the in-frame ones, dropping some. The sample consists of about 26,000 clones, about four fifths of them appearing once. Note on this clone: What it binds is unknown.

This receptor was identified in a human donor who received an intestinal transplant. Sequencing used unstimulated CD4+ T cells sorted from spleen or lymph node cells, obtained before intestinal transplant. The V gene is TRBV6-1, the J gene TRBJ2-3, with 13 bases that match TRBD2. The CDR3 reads CASSEAPGTSGADTQYF. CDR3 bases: TGTGCCAGCAGTGAAGCGCCCGGGACTAGCGGGGCAGATACGCAGTATTTT.